This TCR beta chain was sequenced during a study of molecular identifiers for immune sequencing clone quantification. At the level of the study: For replicates, RNA isolated from roughly 21,000 or 96,000 naive CD8 cells was divided into five portions, of which four were sequenced.

V gave up 5 bases and J gave up 7 bases; unmatched junction bases: 9. The CDR3 is made up of 14 amino acids. From germline, CDR1 is SEHNR and CDR2 FQNEAQ (reference sequence). This clonotype was recorded at least ten times. TCRdb redid the calling of the PCR reads with MiXCR, one entry per CDR3 protein. Of around 460,000 distinct CDR3 sequences in the sample, about 20% were seen once. Sample: naive CD8+ T cells from blood, with Jurkat cell RNA spiked in. Subset denoted: FACS-sorted CD8+CD4-CCR7+CD45RA+ naive T cells. The V call is TRBV7-9, the J call TRBJ2-5; 8 bases align to TRBD1. The receptor was derived from a human donor in good health. Some libraries in this study had Jurkat cell RNA spiked in. The DNA for the CDR3 is TGTGCCAGCAGCCCCCGGACAGGGAGAACGACCCAGTACTTC. It translates to CASSPRTGRTTQYF.